The sample holds a few counts of the clone carrying this T cell receptor beta chain. As yet, its antigen is unknown. This sample is drawn from a study of response to subunit inactivated influenza vaccine. Via MiXCR, TCRdb re-called the RT-PCR reads, giving one row per CDR3 protein. The repertoire consists of approximately 500,000 distinct CDR3 sequences, with around 13% occurring once and the leading ten covering roughly 14%. The V gene's germline CDR1 is MDHEN and CDR2 SYDVKM. With 7 bases removed from V and 5 bases from J, the gap between germline ends came to 17 bases. The CDR3 spans 14 residues. Regarding the study as a whole: Each seasonal influenza vaccination, the authors suggested, recruits few new T cells.

The TCR was taken from a man aged 50 to 59 who received an inactivated influenza vaccine. The J gene is TRBJ1-1, the V gene TRBV28; possible D gene TRBD1, 6 bases. The material was PBMCs from blood, obtained 35 to 45 days after vaccination. The CDR3 reads CASTEQGIWTEAFF. For the CDR3, the DNA is TGTGCCAGCACCGAACAGGGAATTTGGACTGAAGCTTTCTTT.